This is a list of T cell receptor beta chains from one sample in a study of blood T cell repertoires in COVID-19. Produced via immunoSEQ multiplex PCR; TCRdb's table is partial and in-frame only. The sample contains about 150,000 clones, about 85% of which appear only once. Source material: peripheral blood. These receptor sequences come from a man in his sixties with COVID-19, enrolled during active disease. CDR3s include the opening cysteine and the closing phenylalanine or tryptophan. D genes are given only for firm matches. A clone size is listed for some rows: how often the clone was seen (once, few, many), or a class if it is expanded.

>TRBJ1-2|TRBD1|TRBV7-2|NA
TGTGCCAGCAGCCAAGGGACAGGACCGTATGGCTACACCTTC
CASSQGTGPYGYTF
>TRBJ2-1|TRBD2|TRBV9|NA
TGTGCCAGCAGCGGCGGGACTAGCGGTTACAATGAGCAGTTCTTC
CASSGGTSGYNEQFF
>TRBJ2-2|NA|TRBV6-5|NA
TGTGCCAGCACCCTTCGGCCGGGCACCGGGGAGCTGTTTTTT
CASTLRPGTGELFF
>TRBJ1-2|TRBD1|TRBV6-6|NA
TGTGCCAGCAGTTACTCGCCCAGGGGGTTGGACTATGGCTACACCTTC
CASSYSPRGLDYGYTF
>TRBJ1-4|NA|TRBV11-2|NA
TGTGCCAGCAGCCGACAGGCAACATTTAATGAAAAACTGTTTTTT
CASSRQATFNEKLFF
>TRBJ2-3|TRBD2|TRBV5-6|NA
TGTGCCAGCAGCTTACCGGGACTAGCGGGACGCACAGATACGCAGTATTTT
CASSLPGLAGRTDTQYF
>TRBJ1-1|NA|TRBV19|NA
TGTGCCAGTAGTATGGGGCAGGGTCGGGCCATTGAAGCTTTCTTT
CASSMGQGRAIEAFF
>TRBJ1-6|NA|TRBV25-1|NA
TGTGCCAGCAGTGACAGGCAGAAGCATAATTCACCCCTCCACTTT
CASSDRQKHNSPLHF
>TRBJ2-7|NA|TRBV18|NA
TGTGCCAGCTCACCTAAGTCAGGGGCTAGCTACGAGCAGTACTTC
CASSPKSGASYEQYF
>TRBJ1-3|TRBD1|TRBV28|NA
TGTGCCAGCAGTTTAGACAGGGTTGGAAACACCATATATTTT
CASSLDRVGNTIYF
>TRBJ2-1|NA|TRBV5-5|NA
TGTGCCAGCAGCTTTAATTTTGAGCAGTTCTTC
CASSFNFEQFF
>TRBJ1-2|TRBD1|TRBV7-8|NA
TGTGCCAGCAGCTCAGGGACAGGGACCACACTTTATGGCTACACCTTC
CASSSGTGTTLYGYTF
>TRBJ2-2|NA|TRBV9|NA
TGTGCCAGCAGCGTAGTCGTAGGGGGCGGGGCCGGGGAGCTGTTTTTT
CASSVVVGGGAGELFF
>TRBJ2-1|NA|TRBV28|NA
TGTGCCAGCAGGTCGACAGGGGCCGGACTAGGCTCCTACAATGAGCAGTTCTTC
CASRSTGAGLGSYNEQFF
>TRBJ2-2|TRBD2|TRBV4-1|NA
TGCGCCAGCAGCCAAGTTCTAGCGGGAGCGGTGGACACCGGGGAGCTGTTTTTT
CASSQVLAGAVDTGELFF
>TRBJ1-1|NA|TRBV9|NA
TGTGCCAGCAGCGTAGGGGAGAAAATGAACACTGAAGCTTTCTTT
CASSVGEKMNTEAFF
>TRBJ2-7|TRBD1|TRBV10-3|once
TGTGCCATCAGCCCTGGGACAGGGGAAGACGAGCAGTACTTC
CAISPGTGEDEQYF
>TRBJ2-5|TRBD1|TRBV4-1|NA
TGCGCCAGCAGCCAGACAGGGGGGATACAAGAGACCCAGTACTTC
CASSQTGGIQETQYF
>TRBJ1-1|NA|TRBV6-2/TRBV6-3|NA
TGTGCCAGCAGTACGACAGTGTCTGGAGCTTTCTTT
CASSTTVSGAFF
>TRBJ2-7|TRBD1|TRBV15|once
TGTGCCACCAGCAGAGTAGGGACAGGGTCACGGGAGCAGTACTTC
CATSRVGTGSREQYF
>TRBJ1-5|NA|TRBV27|NA
TGTGCCAGCAGGTCCGGGACATTGAGCAATCAGCCCCAGCATTTT
CASRSGTLSNQPQHF
>TRBJ1-2|TRBD1|TRBV10-3|NA
TGTGCCATCAGTGAGTCGGTTCTATTAGGGGGCGCAAGGAGTCGGGGCTACACCTTC
CAISESVLLGGARSRGYTF
>TRBJ2-5|TRBD2|TRBV27|NA
TGTGCCAGCAGTTTAAAGGGCCCCAGGGGCAGCGGGGGCCAAGAGACCCAGTACTTC
CASSLKGPRGSGGQETQYF
>TRBJ1-2|TRBD1|TRBV9|NA
TGTGCCAGCAGCGCCCGGACAGGGGATGTATTTAACTATGGCTACACCTTC
CASSARTGDVFNYGYTF
>TRBJ1-4|NA|TRBV19|NA
TGTGCCAGTACCCGGCGGGGGGCCCTACATGAAAAACTGTTTTTT
CASTRRGALHEKLFF
>TRBJ2-3|TRBD1|TRBV5-1|NA
TGCGCCAGCAGCTTGGGACAGGGGATAGATACGCAGTATTTT
CASSLGQGIDTQYF
>TRBJ2-1|TRBD2|TRBV3-1/TRBV3-2|NA
TGTGCCATCCTCTCAGGGACTAGCGGGAGTCTTAGAAACTATGAGCAGTTCTTC
CAILSGTSGSLRNYEQFF
>TRBJ1-4|NA|TRBV23-1|NA
TGCGCCAGCAGTTCCCGACAAGCAACTAATGAAAAACTGTTTTTT
CASSSRQATNEKLFF
>TRBJ1-6|TRBD1|TRBV5-1|once
TGCGCCAGCAGCCAGGGACAGTACGATAATTCACCCCTCCACTTT
CASSQGQYDNSPLHF